This T cell receptor beta chain emerged from a study of T-cell reconstitution after alpha-beta-depleted transplantation in children. Findings of the study overall: The main origin of T-cell counts and diversity one year after transplant was newly produced T cells. Elevated TCRbeta diversity at day 60 was traced, in some patients, to surviving recipient T cells and thymic progenitors.

For TCRbeta, the library was prepared with unique molecular identifiers. TCRdb processed the PCR reads anew with MiXCR; each CDR3 protein has one entry. The table records approximately 350,000 distinct CDR3 sequences, around 15% of them present only once. In its sample, this clonotype was seen many times. The antigen remains undetermined. The receptor comes from a male patient between 2 and 15 years old who had a stem cell transplant for acute lymphoblastic leukemia, so the T cells may come from the graft donor. This material consisted of PBMCs, mostly from graft donor cells, taken 360 days after TCRalphabeta/CD19-depleted stem cell transplant.

Written as DNA, the CDR3 is TGCGCCAGCAGCCCAGGGACAGCTAACTATGGCTACACCTTC. It yields the protein CASSPGTANYGYTF. This chain links TRBV4-3 with TRBJ1-2; TRBD1 aligns across 7 bases. Germline assignment: CDR1 LGHNA and CDR2 YSLEER. After removal of 4 bases from V and 0 bases from J, the junction contained 2 bases not matched to a gene. There are 14 residues in the CDR3.